This T cell receptor (beta chain) was identified during a study of blood T cell repertoires in COVID-19. Study background: PBMCs, B-cell-depleted T cells, or T cells provided the cDNA or gDNA that made up the material.

Points on this clone: At the DNA level, this CDR3 is encoded by other sequences in the same sample as well.

Sequenced by immunoSEQ multiplex PCR; TCRdb stores in-frame clones only, minus some. Seen here are 100,000 or so clones, approximately 91% observed once, and the top ten hold about 1.9%. CDR1 and CDR2 (germline): SGHTA, FQGNSA. Losses at the gene ends were 3 bases for V and 3 bases for J; bases not matched to a gene: 2. CDR3 length equals 14 residues. The sequenced sample was peripheral blood. The sequence was collected from a man in his forties or fifties with active COVID-19. The chain links TRBV7-2 to TRBJ2-3, with 8 bases fitting TRBD1. CDR3 protein: CASSFGQGTDTQYF. The CDR3, as DNA: TGTGCCAGCAGCTTTGGACAGGGAACAGATACGCAGTATTTT.